This is a list of T cell receptor beta chains from one sample in a study of shared clonotypes between healthy human individuals. Repertoires were generated with immunoSEQ multiplex PCR, while TCRdb's copy carries only in-frame clones and drops some. The table shows about 110,000 clones, with around 65% occurring only once. Sequencing was carried out using memory CD8+ T cells sorted from blood. The receptor set was obtained from a woman aged 25 to 39 in good health. Each CDR3 is given with its conserved first and last residue. D genes are given only for firm matches. The size entry is marked missing in some rows and otherwise reads once, few, many or a size class.

cdr3_nt	cdr3_aa	d_call	clone_size	v_call	j_call
TGTGCCAGTAGTAAGCCGGGACAGGGAAATTTTTCCTACGAGCAGTACTTC	CASSKPGQGNFSYEQYF	TRBD1	.	TRBV19	TRBJ2-7
TGCGCCAGCTGGGGGGGATCACTTGGGGCCAACGTCCTGACTTTC	CASWGGSLGANVLTF	TRBD2	.	TRBV5-1	TRBJ2-6
TGTGCCAGCAGCCTAGCGGGGGGGGCGGCGGTGCAGTACTTC	CASSLAGGAAVQYF	TRBD2	.	TRBV6-5	TRBJ2-7
TGTGCCAGCAGCGTTAGCGGGAGTGGGGAGACCCAGTACTTC	CASSVSGSGETQYF	TRBD2	few	TRBV9	TRBJ2-5
TGCGCCAGCAGCTTAGCAGGAAGCACAGATACGCAGTATTTT	CASSLAGSTDTQYF	.	many	TRBV5-1	TRBJ2-3
TGTGCCAGCTCACCAGCACTGGGCCCCCTCCCCGGGGAGCTGTTTTTT	CASSPALGPLPGELFF	.	.	TRBV18	TRBJ2-2
TGTGCCAGCAGTGACTCATCGGCGTCAGCTGAAGCTTTCTTT	CASSDSSASAEAFF	.	.	TRBV6-4	TRBJ1-1
TGTGCCAGCAGCCATGTTAGCGGGAGGGAGGACGAGCAGTACTTC	CASSHVSGREDEQYF	TRBD2	.	TRBV7-8	TRBJ2-7
TGTGCCAGCAGTTTAAGGGGGACAGGGACTAACACCGGGGAGCTGTTTTTT	CASSLRGTGTNTGELFF	TRBD1	once	TRBV28	TRBJ2-2
TGTGCCAGCAGCCTCTTTTCGCCGGGAGGGTCCTACGAGCAGTACTTC	CASSLFSPGGSYEQYF	TRBD2	once	TRBV7-9	TRBJ2-7
TGTGCCAGCAGTGAAGGGAGCGGGAGTATTGGGGAGCAGTTCTTC	CASSEGSGSIGEQFF	TRBD2	.	TRBV2	TRBJ2-1
TGTGCCAGCAGTGAAGGCAATCAGCCCCAGCATTTT	CASSEGNQPQHF	.	.	TRBV6-1	TRBJ1-5
TGTGCCAGCAGCGGCCCAGGGGGGAATTTCTATGGCTACACCTTC	CASSGPGGNFYGYTF	TRBD1	.	TRBV7-2	TRBJ1-2
TGTGCCAGCAGCGGTTCCGTCGGGAAACAGTATTTT	CASSGSVGKQYF	.	.	TRBV6-4	TRBJ2-3
TGTGCCAGCAGGCTACAGGAATACTCCTACAATGAGCAGTTCTTC	CASRLQEYSYNEQFF	.	.	TRBV6-5	TRBJ2-1
TGTGCCAGCAGCCCAGTTGGGGAAGCTTTCTTT	CASSPVGEAFF	.	.	TRBV7-6	TRBJ1-1
TGTGCCACCAGCGCCGAGCAGTACTTC	CATSAEQYF	.	few	TRBV15	TRBJ2-7
TGTGCCAGCAGTGTCAGGGAGGGGCCCCAAGCTGGGGCCAACGTCCTGACTTTC	CASSVREGPQAGANVLTF	TRBD2	.	TRBV25-1	TRBJ2-6
TGTGCCAGCAGCGGGGACAGGGTCGCTAACTATGGCTACACCTTC	CASSGDRVANYGYTF	TRBD1	.	TRBV9	TRBJ1-2
TGCGCCAGCAGCAAGGGACTAGCGGGAGGAATCACAGATACGCAGTATTTT	CASSKGLAGGITDTQYF	TRBD2	.	TRBV5-1	TRBJ2-3
TGCGCCAGCAGCCCTCTACAGGGACAGCGACGGGAGCAGTACTTC	CASSPLQGQRREQYF	TRBD1	.	TRBV4-1	TRBJ2-7
TGTGCCAGCAGTTTCCCCTGGGGCAATGAGCAGTTCTTC	CASSFPWGNEQFF	.	.	TRBV28	TRBJ2-1
TGTGCCAGCAGTGAGGCTGACAGCTCCTACGAGCAGTACTTC	CASSEADSSYEQYF	.	many	TRBV6-1	TRBJ2-7
TGTGCCAGCAGCTTATGCCACTGGGGTGACGAGCAGTACTTC	CASSLCHWGDEQYF	.	.	TRBV5-6	TRBJ2-7
TGTGCCAGCAGCTTGACAGGGGCCCAGCATTTT	CASSLTGAQHF	TRBD1	many	TRBV5-8	TRBJ1-5
TGCAGTGCTAGAGGTTTGGTTGGCTACACCTTC	CSARGLVGYTF	.	.	TRBV20-1	TRBJ1-2